This T cell receptor beta chain was identified during a study of blood T cell repertoires in COVID-19. Study-wide background: The United States, Italy and Spain provided the acute and convalescent COVID-19 samples. PBMCs, B-cell-depleted T cells, or T cells provided the cDNA or gDNA that made up the material.

Per the authors' pipeline: Reference gene primer amplification yielded estimated nucleated cell counts. TCRdb keeps only in-frame clones here, not all; method: immunoSEQ multiplex PCR. V and J calls and clone size come straight from that table; D and trimming were deduced from the DNA. The sample has about 150,000 clones; more than 80% are singletons. V gave up 2 bases and J gave up 2 bases; unmatched junction bases: 3. The germline gives CDR1 SGDLS, CDR2 YYNGEE. The length of the CDR3 is 15 residues. Material for sequencing was peripheral blood. V gene TRBV9 combines with J gene TRBJ2-3, with TRBD2 identical over 9 bases. This receptor was obtained from a woman between 40 and 55 years old with acute or convalescent COVID-19. CDR3 DNA sequence: TGTGCCAGCAGCGTTAGCGGGGGACTCACAGATACGCAGTATTTT. Its protein product is CASSVSGGLTDTQYF.